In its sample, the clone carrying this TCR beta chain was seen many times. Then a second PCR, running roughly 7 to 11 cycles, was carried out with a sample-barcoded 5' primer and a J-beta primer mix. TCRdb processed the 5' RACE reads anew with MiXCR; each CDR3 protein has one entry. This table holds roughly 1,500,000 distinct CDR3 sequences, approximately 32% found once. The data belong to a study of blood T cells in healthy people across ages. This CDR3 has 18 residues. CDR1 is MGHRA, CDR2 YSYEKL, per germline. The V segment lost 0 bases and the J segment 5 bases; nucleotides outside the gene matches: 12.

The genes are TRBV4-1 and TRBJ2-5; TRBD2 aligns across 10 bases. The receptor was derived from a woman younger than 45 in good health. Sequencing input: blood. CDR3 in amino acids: CASSQEVASGGFRETQYF. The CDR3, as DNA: TGCGCCAGCAGCCAAGAGGTAGCTAGCGGGGGCTTCAGGGAGACCCAGTACTTC.